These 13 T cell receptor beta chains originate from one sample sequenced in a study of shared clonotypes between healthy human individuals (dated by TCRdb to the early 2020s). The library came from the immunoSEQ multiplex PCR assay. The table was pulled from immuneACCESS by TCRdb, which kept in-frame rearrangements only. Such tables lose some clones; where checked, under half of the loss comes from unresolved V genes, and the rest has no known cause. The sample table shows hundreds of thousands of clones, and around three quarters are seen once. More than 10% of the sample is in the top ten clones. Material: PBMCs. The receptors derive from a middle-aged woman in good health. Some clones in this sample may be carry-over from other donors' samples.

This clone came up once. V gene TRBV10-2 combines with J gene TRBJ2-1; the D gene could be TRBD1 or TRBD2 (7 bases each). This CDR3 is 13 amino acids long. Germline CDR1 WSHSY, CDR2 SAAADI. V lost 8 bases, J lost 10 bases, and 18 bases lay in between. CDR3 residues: CASLGEGAGEQFF. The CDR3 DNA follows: TGCGCCAGCCTAGGGGAGGGGGCTGGAGAGCAGTTCTTC.

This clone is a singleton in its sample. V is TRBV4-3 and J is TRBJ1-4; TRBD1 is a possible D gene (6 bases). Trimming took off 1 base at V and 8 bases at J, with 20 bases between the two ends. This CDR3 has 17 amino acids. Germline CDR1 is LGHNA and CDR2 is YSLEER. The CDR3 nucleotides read TGCGCCAGCAGCCAAGTCCTCAGGGGCGGTTGGGAAGAAAAACTGTTTTTT. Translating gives CASSQVLRGGWEEKLFF.

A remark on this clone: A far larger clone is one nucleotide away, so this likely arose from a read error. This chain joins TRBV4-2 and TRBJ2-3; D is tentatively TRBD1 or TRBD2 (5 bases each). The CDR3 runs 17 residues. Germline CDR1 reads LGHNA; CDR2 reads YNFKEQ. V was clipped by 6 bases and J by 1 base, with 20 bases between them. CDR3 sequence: CASSPMANGARTDTQYF. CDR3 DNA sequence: TGTGCCAGCAGTCCAATGGCAAACGGGGCTCGCACAGATACGCAGTATTTT.

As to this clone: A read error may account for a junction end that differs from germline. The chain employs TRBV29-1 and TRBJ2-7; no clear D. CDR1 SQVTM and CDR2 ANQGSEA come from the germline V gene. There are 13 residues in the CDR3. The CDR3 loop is CGVEGSDAYEQYF. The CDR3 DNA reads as TGCGGCGTTGAAGGCAGTGACGCATACGAGCAGTACTTC.

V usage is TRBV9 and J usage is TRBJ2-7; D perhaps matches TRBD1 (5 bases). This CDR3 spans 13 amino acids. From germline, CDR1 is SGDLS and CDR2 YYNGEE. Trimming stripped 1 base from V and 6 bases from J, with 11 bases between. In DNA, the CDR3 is TGTGCCAGCAGCGTATACATTACAGGCGAGCAGTACTTC. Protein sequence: CASSVYITGEQYF.

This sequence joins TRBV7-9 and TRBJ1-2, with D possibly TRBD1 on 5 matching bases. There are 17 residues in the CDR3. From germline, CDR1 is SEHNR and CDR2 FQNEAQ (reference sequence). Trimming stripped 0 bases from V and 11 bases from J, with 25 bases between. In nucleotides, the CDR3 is TGTGCCAGCAGCTTAGCCCGTACAGAATTCGGGACGGCAGGGTACACCTTC. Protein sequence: CASSLARTEFGTAGYTF.

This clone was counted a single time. CDR3 DNA sequence: TGTGCCACCAGCAGAGAGGGGGCGGACACCGGGGAGCTGTTTTTT. Its protein is CATSREGADTGELFF. The chain employs TRBV15 and TRBJ2-2, with TRBD1 as a possible D gene (6 bases). CDR1 and CDR2 from the germline V gene are LNHNV and YYDKDF (reference sequence). The V gene lost 0 bases and the J gene lost 3 bases, with 8 bases spanning the gap. CDR3 length: 15 residues.

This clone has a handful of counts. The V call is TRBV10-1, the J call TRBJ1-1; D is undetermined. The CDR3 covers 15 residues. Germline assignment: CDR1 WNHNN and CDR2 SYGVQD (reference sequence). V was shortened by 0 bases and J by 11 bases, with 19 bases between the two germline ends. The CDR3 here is CASSESKGGRGGAFF. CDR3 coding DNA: TGCGCCAGCAGTGAGTCGAAGGGTGGAAGAGGTGGTGCTTTCTTT.

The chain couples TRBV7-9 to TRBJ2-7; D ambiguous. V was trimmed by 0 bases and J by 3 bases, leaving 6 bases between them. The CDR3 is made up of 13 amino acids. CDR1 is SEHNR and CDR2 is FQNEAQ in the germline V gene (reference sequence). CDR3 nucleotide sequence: TGTGCCAGCAGCTTAGCTGCGTTCTACGAGCAGTACTTC. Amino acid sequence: CASSLAAFYEQYF.

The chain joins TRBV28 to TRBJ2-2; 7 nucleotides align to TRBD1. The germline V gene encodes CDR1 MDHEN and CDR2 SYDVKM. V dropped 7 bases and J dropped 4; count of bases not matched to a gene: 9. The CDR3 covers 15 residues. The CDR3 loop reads CASTIDRARTGELFF. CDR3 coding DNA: TGTGCCAGCACCATAGACAGGGCGCGCACCGGGGAGCTGTTTTTT.

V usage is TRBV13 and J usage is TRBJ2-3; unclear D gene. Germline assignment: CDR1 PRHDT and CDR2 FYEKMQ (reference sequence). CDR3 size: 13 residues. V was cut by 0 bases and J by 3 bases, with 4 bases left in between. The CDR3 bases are TGTGCCAGCAGCTTAGGCGGGACAGATACGCAGTATTTT. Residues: CASSLGGTDTQYF.

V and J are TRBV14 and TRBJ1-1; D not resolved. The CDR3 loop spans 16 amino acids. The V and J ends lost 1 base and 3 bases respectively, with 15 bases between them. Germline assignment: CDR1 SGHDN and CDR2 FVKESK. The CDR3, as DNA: TGTGCCAGCAGCCAAGGAATCGGGAGTCCTTACACTGAAGCTTTCTTT. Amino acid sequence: CASSQGIGSPYTEAFF.

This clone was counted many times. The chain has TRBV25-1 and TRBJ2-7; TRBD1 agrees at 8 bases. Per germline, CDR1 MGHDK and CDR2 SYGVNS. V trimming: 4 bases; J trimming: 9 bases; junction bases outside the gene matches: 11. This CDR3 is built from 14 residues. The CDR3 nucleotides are TGTGCCAGCAGTGGAAGATGGACAGGGAGCGTGCAGTACTTC. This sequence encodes CASSGRWTGSVQYF.